These 15 T cell receptor beta chains were all obtained from the same sample, sequenced in a study of identical twins. TCRdb passed the 5' RACE reads through MiXCR, listing each CDR3 protein once. The table has about 330,000 distinct CDR3 sequences, 10% to 15% seen once; the top ten hold roughly 7%. This same sample was also taken into another study, of yellow fever vaccine responses in identical twins.

Sequenced input: CD8+ T cells sorted from blood. The origin of the receptors is a woman aged 18-29 years in good health.

In its sample, this clonotype was seen a few times. The chain joins TRBV7-8 to TRBJ2-7; either TRBD1 or TRBD2 may supply D (5 bases each). The CDR3 has 15 amino acids. Germline lookup yields CDR1 SGHVS and CDR2 FQNEAQ. V lost 6 bases and J lost 7, with 22 bases in between. CDR3 coding DNA: TGTGCCAGCAGTCCCGGGATTGGCAGGGATTTGGAGCAGTACTTC. As protein: CASSPGIGRDLEQYF.

The rearrangement links TRBV5-1 to TRBJ1-2, with 7 bases lining up with TRBD1. Unmatched junction bases numbered 19, after V lost 4 bases and J lost 7 bases. The germline V gene encodes CDR1 SGHRS and CDR2 YFSETQ. This CDR3 has 17 residues. In DNA, the CDR3 is TGCGCCAGCAGCCTACACCGACAGGGAGTAGTGCTAAGTGGCTACACCTTC. It translates to CASSLHRQGVVLSGYTF.

This clonotype was counted many times. The chain employs TRBV4-1 and TRBJ2-3; D is perhaps TRBD1 (6 bases). CDR3 length: 18 residues. V was trimmed by 2 bases and J by 1 base, leaving 19 bases between them. The germline gives CDR1 MGHRA, CDR2 YSYEKL. For the CDR3, the DNA is TGCGCCAGCAGCCAACCTCCGTTGTCAGGGGCGGGCACAGATACGCAGTATTTT. This gives the protein CASSQPPLSGAGTDTQYF.

This clonotype was seen only a few times. V and J are TRBV11-2 and TRBJ2-7, with D possibly TRBD1 on 6 matching bases. The CDR3 is made up of 14 amino acids. The V end was cut by 5 bases, the J end by 0 bases, with 11 bases between. The germline V gene encodes CDR1 SGHAT and CDR2 FQNNGV. The chain's CDR3 is CASSPQDSSYEQYV. The CDR3 coding sequence is TGTGCCAGCAGCCCCCAGGACAGCTCCTACGAGCAGTACGTC.

This clonotype was seen a few times. This chain joins TRBV12-3 or TRBV12-4 and TRBJ2-3, with D perhaps assigned TRBD1 or TRBD2 (5 bases each). The CDR3 is 14 amino acids. V lost 6 bases, J lost 2 bases, and 12 bases lay in between. The CDR3 DNA sequence: TGTGCCAGCAGCCCGGGACGGTACACAGATACGCAGTATTTT. Residues: CASSPGRYTDTQYF.

The rearrangement uses TRBV7-9 and TRBJ1-2, with D unresolved. CDR3 size: 15 residues. The V and J ends lost 1 base and 0 bases respectively, with 9 bases between them. The germline CDR1 and CDR2 sequences are SEHNR and FQNEAQ (reference sequence). For the CDR3, the DNA is TGTGCCAGCAGCTTAGTCGAGAGGGCTAACTATGGCTACACCTTC. Encoded protein: CASSLVERANYGYTF. Combining the CDR3 with reference TRBV7-9 and TRBJ1-2 gives the whole variable domain DTGVSQNPRHKITKRGQNVTFRCDPISEHNRLYWYRQTLGQGPEFLTYFQNEAQLEKSRLLSDRFSAERPKGSFSTLEIQRTEQGDSAMYLCASSLVERANYGYTFGSGTRLTVV.

This clonotype was recorded a few times. This chain connects TRBV20-1 to TRBJ2-4; D not certain. Germline-derived CDR1 and CDR2 are DFQATT and SNEGSKA (reference sequence). Trimming took off 6 bases at V and 1 base at J, with 10 bases between the two ends. This CDR3 spans 13 amino acids. CDR3 DNA sequence: TGCAGTGCAGCCTTGGGGGCCAAAAACATTCAGTACTTC. Protein sequence: CSAALGAKNIQYF.

The rearrangement joins TRBV10-3 to TRBJ2-1; TRBD1 aligns across 11 bases. The CDR3 consists of 13 residues. Germline CDR1 reads ENHRY; CDR2 reads SYGVKD. V shed 8 bases, J shed 8 bases, and the junction held 5 bases outside the gene matches. The CDR3 bases are TGTGCCATCTCGGGGGACAGGGGGGATGAGCAGTTCTTC. Translating it yields CAISGDRGDEQFF.

Many counts were recorded for this clonotype. The genes are TRBV5-1 and TRBJ2-3; perhaps D is TRBD1 or TRBD2 (5 bases each). The CDR3 has 15 residues. V lost 3 bases and J lost 4, with 15 bases in between. From germline, CDR1 is SGHRS and CDR2 YFSETQ. The CDR3, as DNA: TGCGCCAGCAGCTGCCGGGACCACAACGCAGATACGCAGTATTTT. Translation: CASSCRDHNADTQYF.

In its sample, this clonotype was seen a few times. The chain employs TRBV2 and TRBJ2-2; TRBD2 matches at 8 bases. The germline V gene encodes CDR1 SNHLY and CDR2 FYNNEI. The CDR3 extends over 16 amino acids. The V gene end was trimmed by 8 bases and the J gene end by 2 bases; junction bases not matched to a gene: 10. DNA of the CDR3: TGTGCCAGCCGGGCACAACTAGCGGTCAACACCGGGGAGCTGTTTTTT. It translates to CASRAQLAVNTGELFF.

The chain is built from TRBV9 and TRBJ2-3; the D is unclear. V was pared by 0 bases and J by 0 bases, with 11 bases between. This CDR3 has 16 amino acids. Germline assignment: CDR1 SGDLS and CDR2 YYNGEE. CDR3 coding DNA: TGTGCCAGCAGCGTAGAGACTTTGGCTAGCACAGATACGCAGTATTTT. The encoded protein is CASSVETLASTDTQYF. The full variable domain, with the rest looked up from reference TRBV9 and TRBJ2-3, is DSGVTQTPKHLITATGQRVTLRCSPRSGDLSVYWYQQSLDQGLQFLIQYYNGEERAKGNILERFSAQQFPDLHSELNLSSLELGDSALYFCASSVETLASTDTQYFGPGTRLTVL.

The V and J genes are TRBV12-3 or TRBV12-4 and TRBJ2-3; 10 nucleotides line up with TRBD2. V lost 8 bases, J lost 3 bases, and 5 bases stayed unmatched. This CDR3 is 14 amino acids long. The CDR3 loop reads CASYTSGITDTQYF. DNA of the CDR3: TGTGCCAGCTACACTAGCGGGATAACAGATACGCAGTATTTT.

The gene calls are TRBV3-1 and TRBJ2-5; D not certain. The CDR3 is 15 amino acids. Germline V gene lookup returns CDR1 LGHDT and CDR2 YNNKEL (reference sequence). V shed 2 bases and J shed 5 bases, with 15 bases lying between them. As DNA, the CDR3 is TGTGCCAGCAGCCAATTACAGACGGAGCAGGAGACCCAGTACTTC. Translating it yields CASSQLQTEQETQYF.

This clonotype turned up a few times. The V call is TRBV27, the J call TRBJ1-1; unclear D gene. Germline V lookup: CDR1 MNHEY, CDR2 SMNVEV (reference sequence). V lost 0 bases to trimming and J lost 0 bases, with 5 bases between them. This CDR3 region has 14 residues. CDR3 in DNA: TGTGCCAGCAGTTTATCACAGTTGAACACTGAAGCTTTCTTT. Translation: CASSLSQLNTEAFF.

This chain joins TRBV3-1 and TRBJ2-3; D unclear. This CDR3 is 13 amino acids long. Germline lookup yields CDR1 LGHDT and CDR2 YNNKEL (reference sequence). Between the trimmed V and J ends, which lost 0 bases and 5 bases, there was a span of 6 bases. CDR3 protein: CASSQEEGDTQYF. CDR3 nucleotides: TGTGCCAGCAGCCAAGAAGAAGGAGATACGCAGTATTTT.